This T cell receptor (beta chain) was observed in a study of cytomegalovirus exposure and HLA in healthy donors. Amplification used 60 Vbeta primers and 13 Jbeta primers. TCRdb's table, derived via immunoSEQ multiplex PCR, lists solely in-frame clones and lacks some. The data show about 140,000 clones, around 81% seen once. There were likely unrecorded immune exposures, though donors were nominally healthy when sampled. Germline lookup yields CDR1 MDHEN and CDR2 SYDVKM. The ends were cut back, 8 bases at V and 2 bases at J, with 12 bases in the middle. This CDR3 is built from 13 residues. The receptor was derived from a man aged 50 to 59 in good health and CMV-seronegative. The genes are TRBV28 and TRBJ2-5, with D perhaps TRBD1 (8 bases). Sequenced material: PBMCs. This chain's CDR3 is CASSQGGQETQYF. The CDR3 nucleotides are TGTGCCAGCTCACAGGGGGGGCAAGAGACCCAGTACTTC.